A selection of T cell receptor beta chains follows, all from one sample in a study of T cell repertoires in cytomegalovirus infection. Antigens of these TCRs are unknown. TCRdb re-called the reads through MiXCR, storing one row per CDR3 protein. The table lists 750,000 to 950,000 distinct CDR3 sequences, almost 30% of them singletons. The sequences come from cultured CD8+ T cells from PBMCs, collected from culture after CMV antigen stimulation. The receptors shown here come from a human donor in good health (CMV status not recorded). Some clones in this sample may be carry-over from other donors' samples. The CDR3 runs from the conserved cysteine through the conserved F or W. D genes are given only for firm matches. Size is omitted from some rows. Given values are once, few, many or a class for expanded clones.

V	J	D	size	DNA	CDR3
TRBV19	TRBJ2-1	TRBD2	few	TGTGCCAGTAGTATGCTAGCGGGGGGCTACAATGAGCAGTTCTTC	CASSMLAGGYNEQFF
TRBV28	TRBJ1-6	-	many	TGTGCCAGCAGAACCGACGGGGCATACTCACCCCTCCACTTT	CASRTDGAYSPLHF
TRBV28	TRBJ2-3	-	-	TGTGCCAGCAGTTCGATGACTGGATCCACAGATACGCAGTATTTT	CASSSMTGSTDTQYF
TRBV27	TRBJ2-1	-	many	TGTGCCAGCAGCGGGGGGCGCAATGAGCAGTTCTTC	CASSGGRNEQFF
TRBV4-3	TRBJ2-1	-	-	TGCGCCAGCAGCCAAGGGGCTAGCAGGGGCAATGAGCAGTTCTTC	CASSQGASRGNEQFF
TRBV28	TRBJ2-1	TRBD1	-	TGTGTCAGCAGCCGGACAGGGGCCTCCTACAATGAGCAGTTCTTC	CVSSRTGASYNEQFF
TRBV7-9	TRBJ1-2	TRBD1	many	TGTGCCAGCAGCCGGACAGGGGGCAACTATGGCTACACCTTC	CASSRTGGNYGYTF
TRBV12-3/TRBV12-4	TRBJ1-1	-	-	TGTGCCAGCAGTGGTCCTCGGGGTACGAACACTGAAGCTTTCTTT	CASSGPRGTNTEAFF
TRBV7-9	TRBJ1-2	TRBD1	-	TGTGCCAGCAGCCCATCGGACAGGGGGAATGGCTACACCTTC	CASSPSDRGNGYTF
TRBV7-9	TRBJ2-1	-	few	TGTGCCAGCACCATGACCGGGACCAACAATGAGCAGTTCTTC	CASTMTGTNNEQFF
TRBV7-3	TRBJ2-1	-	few	TGTGCCAGCAGCTTTACGTCAGGGGACAATGAGCAGTTCTTC	CASSFTSGDNEQFF
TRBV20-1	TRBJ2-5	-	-	TGCAGTGCCCAGAGTCGGCAGGGTGACGAGACCCAGTACTTC	CSAQSRQGDETQYF
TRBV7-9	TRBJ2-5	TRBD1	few	TGTGCCAGCAGCTTCGATACGGACAGGGAAGAGACCCAGTACTTC	CASSFDTDREETQYF
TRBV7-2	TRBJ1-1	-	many	TGTGCCAGCAGCCCCCTTATTACGGAAGCTTTCTTT	CASSPLITEAFF
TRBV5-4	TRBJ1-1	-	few	TGTGCCAGCAGCTTGGATGGTGTGAACACTGAAGCTTTCTTT	CASSLDGVNTEAFF